This T cell receptor (beta chain) was captured in a study of T-cell memory formation after mild COVID-19 (dated by TCRdb to the early 2020s). For context, the study as a whole: TCR sequence clusters from the two donors were found to be largely donor specific. In a couple of donors, T-cell clones that expanded and contracted after mild COVID-19 were tracked by sequencing TCRalpha and TCRbeta repertoires over time. Two young, previously healthy adult volunteers, one female and one male, were included in the cohort. The paper as a whole reports these results and caveats: The study covered only a couple of mild cases, and larger cohorts including severe cases with pre-infection samples were considered necessary. Some responding clones were detected in pre-infection memory, suggesting pre-existing cross-reactive memory T cells joined the SARS-CoV-2 response. Contracting CD4+ clones turned up mainly in the CM and EM memory subsets, whereas EMRA was where CD8+ clones were enriched. From day 15 to 85, contracting clones showed balanced CD4/CD8 phenotypes, whereas a second wave of clones that expanded from day 15 to 37 leaned towards CD4+. Whether the second-wave clones peaking on day 37 were SARS-CoV-2 specific was not confirmed.

Ficoll-Paque density gradient centrifugation was used to isolate PBMCs. The listed sequencing device is Illumina NovaSeq 6000. Using 5'RACE with constant-segment primers, TCRalpha and TCRbeta cDNA libraries were constructed, with sample barcodes and unique molecular identifiers added in the process. RNA was extracted from every sample with Trizol reagent. Amplification of the libraries took two PCR steps, and the second step added a second sample barcode plus Illumina TruSeq adapters. Sequencing of the libraries was done on an Illumina NovaSeq, producing 2 x 150 bp paired-end reads. Per the source publication's procedure: With migec v1.2.7, reads were demultiplexed and then collapsed into UMI-guided consensus sequences. Using mixcr v2.1.11, UMI consensuses were aligned to TRA and TRB V and J templates and then assembled into clonotypes. A clonotype was counted as expanded or contracted only when both edgeR and NoisET called the clonotype significant, with the noise models trained on biological replicates. edgeR calls used a false discovery rate-adjusted p below 0.01 and a log2 fold-change threshold of 1. PCA with hierarchical clustering of max-normalized trajectories of the 1000 most abundant clonotypes was used as exploratory dynamics analysis. Separately sequenced CD4+ and CD8+ repertoires were used to assign a CD4 or CD8 phenotype to each responding clone. The public reads were reanalyzed by TCRdb: fastp trimming at Q25, MiXCR alignment, in-frame beta chains only. CDR3 protein duplicates are merged, each entry listing the most common genes and DNA. Here the V and J calls rest on TCRdb's processing, not on the authors' analysis. This sample gives roughly 450,000 distinct CDR3 sequences in total; roughly 18% of them show up just once. The ten most abundant clones make up 20% to 25% of the sample.

Concerning this clonotype itself: Its antigen is not yet known. No per-base quality is available; no much larger clone lies one base away.

V is cut back by 7 bases and J by 4 bases, with 5 bases in the junction unmatched. Taken from cysteine to phenylalanine, the CDR3 has 13 residues. Left in the record is the CDR3 DNA by itself, 39 bases read in frame from the first base. This receptor was identified in a man between 18 and 29 years old who had mild COVID-19 (a few samples of this study predate the infection). The sample titles of this study are shuffled in the database, so cell type and time point are left out; the donor was told from shared clones. The rearranged segments are TRBV12-3 or TRBV12-4 and TRBJ2-7, with TRBD1 matching 9 junction bases. Sequenced sample: PBMCs or a T cell subset sorted from them (not recorded which). The nucleotide sequence is given as TGTGCCAGCACCCAGGACAGGGGTTACGAGCAGTACTTC. Its product reads: CASTQDRGYEQYF.